Below are 30 T cell receptor beta chains sequenced from a single sample in a study of identical twins. TCRdb independently ran MiXCR on the 5' RACE reads; one entry per CDR3 protein. The sample has some 710,000 distinct CDR3 sequences; around 6% are singletons. The sample comprised naive T cells sorted from blood. The source of these receptors is a man between 18 and 29 years old in good health.

This clonotype was seen repeatedly, ten times or more. The chain carries TRBV30 and TRBJ1-1, with TRBD1 matching 7 bases. The CDR3 runs to 12 residues. Per the germline V gene, CDR1 is GTSNPN and CDR2 is SVGIG (reference sequence). V lost 5 bases to trimming and J lost 7 bases; unmatched junction nucleotides: 7. In DNA, the CDR3 is TGTGCCTGGGGGTTGGGACAGATTGAAGCTTTCTTT. Translating gives CAWGLGQIEAFF.

This clonotype was seen only a few times. The chain joins TRBV24-1 to TRBJ2-7; D is ambiguous. Trimming took off 4 bases at V and 3 bases at J, with 12 bases between the two ends. The germline V gene encodes CDR1 KGHDR and CDR2 SFDVKD. The CDR3 is made up of 14 amino acids. The CDR3 loop reads CATSEGGTRYEQYF. CDR3 DNA: TGTGCCACCAGTGAGGGCGGAACACGCTACGAGCAGTACTTC.

This clonotype appeared many times. The chain couples TRBV12-3 or TRBV12-4 to TRBJ2-7; D not certain. V lost 1 base and J lost 6, with 7 bases in between. The CDR3 has 12 amino acids. Here the CDR3 reads CASSLERSEQYV. The CDR3 bases are TGTGCCAGCAGTTTAGAACGAAGCGAGCAGTACGTC.

Many counts were recorded for this clonotype. The chain employs TRBV6-5 and TRBJ1-1, with D perhaps TRBD1 (5 bases). The CDR3 is 12 amino acids. Looked up from germline, CDR1 is MNHEY and CDR2 is SVGAGI. The V end lost 6 bases, the J end lost 4 bases, and 9 bases lay between the germline ends. This CDR3 is CASRDRGTEAFF. In nucleotides, the CDR3 is TGTGCCAGCAGAGACAGAGGCACTGAAGCTTTCTTT.

This clonotype was seen ten or more times. The chain has TRBV12-3 or TRBV12-4 and TRBJ2-7, with TRBD2 matching over 11 bases. The CDR3 has 14 residues. V lost 7 bases, J lost 2 bases, and 4 bases stayed unmatched. Here the CDR3 DNA reads TGTGCCAGCATCAAGGGACTAGCGGCCTACGAGCAGTACGTC. This encodes CASIKGLAAYEQYV.

This clonotype appeared a single time. A much larger clonotype is one base distant, so this may be a read error. The chain recombines TRBV5-8 with TRBJ2-6, with D perhaps matching TRBD1 (6 bases). This CDR3 region has 17 residues. Germline values: CDR1 SGHTS, CDR2 YDEGEE. The ends were cut back, 4 bases at V and 3 bases at J, with 17 bases in the middle. The CDR3, as DNA: TGTGCCAGCAGCGCTGGACAGAGTTACTGTGGGGCCAACGTCCTGACTTTC. As protein: CASSAGQSYCGANVLTF.

The rearrangement joins TRBV29-1 to TRBJ2-2, with D perhaps matching TRBD1 (5 bases). V shed 5 bases and J shed 6 bases, with 13 bases lying between them. This CDR3 region has 13 residues. CDR1 is SQVTM, CDR2 ANQGSEA, per germline. The CDR3 reads CSVLQDVPGELFF. The CDR3 nucleotides are TGCAGCGTTCTACAGGATGTCCCCGGGGAGCTGTTTTTT.

The chain carries TRBV20-1 and TRBJ2-1, with D maybe TRBD2 (5 bases). V lost 0 bases and J lost 5, with 11 bases in between. The CDR3 spans 14 residues. Germline CDR1 is DFQATT and CDR2 is SNEGSKA (reference sequence). CDR3 nucleotide sequence: TGCAGTGCTAGAGATGGGCGGGCCAACAATGAGCAGTTCTTC. Protein: CSARDGRANNEQFF.

This clonotype was counted many times. J is TRBJ2-7 and V is TRBV10-3, with 8 bases aligning to TRBD1. The CDR3 has 17 amino acids. V was clipped by 0 bases and J by 1 base; unmatched bases: 8. Germline lookup yields CDR1 ENHRY and CDR2 SYGVKD. The CDR3 region is CAISESKKGQGSYEQYF. CDR3 coding DNA: TGTGCCATCAGTGAGTCGAAAAAAGGACAGGGATCCTACGAGCAGTACTTC.

The V gene is TRBV27, the J gene TRBJ2-7; unclear D gene. The CDR3 is 16 residues long. Germline V CDR1 and CDR2: MNHEY, SMNVEV (reference sequence). V lost 4 bases and J lost 0, with 16 bases in between. The CDR3 coding sequence is TGTGCCAGCAGTTCCTCGGTCGCCAGCTTCTCCTACGAGCAGTACGTC. Encoded protein: CASSSSVASFSYEQYV.

At least ten counts were recorded for this clonotype. The J gene is TRBJ2-3, the V gene TRBV10-2, with 7 nucleotides matching TRBD2. V lost 8 bases and J lost 0; bases outside the gene matches: 20. Germline values: CDR1 WSHSY, CDR2 SAAADI. The CDR3 sequence is 19 residues long. This chain's CDR3 is CASRPKYPSGTSSTDTQYF. The DNA for the CDR3 is TGCGCCAGCCGCCCCAAATATCCTAGCGGAACCTCTAGCACAGATACGCAGTATTTT.

This clonotype was detected many times. CDR3 in amino acids: CASSSTLRGIGELFF. The CDR3 region has the DNA TGTGCCAGCAGCAGCACACTGAGGGGAATCGGGGAGCTGTTTTTT. The chain combines TRBV7-9 with TRBJ2-2; D could derive from TRBD1 or TRBD2 (5 bases each). The CDR3 has 15 residues. The V gene lost 5 bases and the J gene lost 7 bases, with 17 bases spanning the gap. CDR1 and CDR2 (germline): SEHNR, FQNEAQ (reference sequence).

This clonotype was recorded many times. This sequence joins TRBV27 and TRBJ2-3; TRBD2 agrees at 12 bases. Germline CDR1 reads MNHEY; CDR2 reads SMNVEV (reference sequence). This CDR3 is 16 amino acids long. V dropped 4 bases and J dropped 7; count of bases not matched to a gene: 9. The CDR3 spells CASSSTTSGRVNTQYF. The CDR3 DNA reads TGTGCCAGCAGTTCCACGACTAGCGGGAGAGTAAATACGCAGTATTTT.

This clonotype was seen ten or more times. The V and J genes are TRBV6-1 and TRBJ2-3; tentative D call: TRBD2 (6 bases). V was clipped by 6 bases and J by 7 bases, with 17 bases between them. Per the germline V gene, CDR1 is MNHNS and CDR2 is SASEGT. CDR3 length: 14 residues. The CDR3 is CASRGVRGGHTQYF. The CDR3 DNA follows: TGTGCCAGCAGGGGCGTGCGGGGAGGACATACGCAGTATTTT.

The chain carries TRBV27 and TRBJ2-1; D gene unclear. CDR1 is MNHEY and CDR2 is SMNVEV in the germline V gene (reference sequence). The CDR3 is made up of 13 amino acids. V was clipped by 5 bases and J by 9 bases, with 14 bases between them. DNA of the CDR3: TGTGCCAGCAGTCCCGGATGGGCGTCTGAGCAGTTCTTC. Its protein product is CASSPGWASEQFF.

This clonotype was recorded many times. The rearrangement joins TRBV20-1 to TRBJ2-3; 8 positions agree with TRBD2. The germline gives CDR1 DFQATT, CDR2 SNEGSKA (reference sequence). V was clipped by 4 bases and J by 4 bases; unmatched bases: 7. The CDR3 consists of 14 residues. Written as DNA, the CDR3 is TGCAGTGCTAACGGGAGGGCCGAAGCAGATACGCAGTATTTT. Translating gives CSANGRAEADTQYF.

This clonotype was observed a few times. V is TRBV7-9 and J is TRBJ1-5; no firm D call. The ends were cut back, 1 base at V and 0 bases at J, with 10 bases in the middle. Germline CDR1 SEHNR, CDR2 FQNEAQ (reference sequence). The length of the CDR3 is 16 residues. In DNA, the CDR3 is TGTGCCAGCAGCTTAGGGGCAGCGGATAGCAATCAGCCCCAGCATTTT. Residues: CASSLGAADSNQPQHF. The full variable domain, completed using reference TRBV7-9 and TRBJ1-5, is DTGVSQNPRHKITKRGQNVTFRCDPISEHNRLYWYRQTLGQGPEFLTYFQNEAQLEKSRLLSDRFSAERPKGSFSTLEIQRTEQGDSAMYLCASSLGAADSNQPQHFGDGTRLSIL.

There are many counts of this clonotype. The rearrangement links TRBV18 to TRBJ1-1, with D perhaps matching TRBD1 (6 bases). The CDR3 extends over 13 amino acids. V was cut by 8 bases and J by 4 bases, with 14 bases left in between. Germline loops: CDR1 KGHSH, CDR2 LQKENI. CDR3 coding DNA: TGTGCCAGCAGCCCACAGGGAGGCACTGAAGCTTTCTTT. As protein: CASSPQGGTEAFF.

A few counts support this clonotype. The chain joins TRBV6-1 to TRBJ2-3; TRBD2 matches at 8 bases. V shed 5 bases and J 4 bases; nucleotides not matched to a gene: 5. Germline CDR1 and CDR2: MNHNS and SASEGT. The CDR3 contains 14 residues. The CDR3 nucleotides read TGTGCCAGCAGTCCCCTGCGGGAGGCAGATACGCAGTATTTT. This sequence encodes CASSPLREADTQYF.

The gene calls are TRBV11-2 and TRBJ2-7, with a tentative D call TRBD2 (5 bases). V gave up 1 base and J gave up 2 bases, with 12 bases separating them. Germline V gene sequence: CDR1 SGHAT, CDR2 FQNNGV. The length of the CDR3 is 15 residues. This CDR3 is CASSLGRVITYEQYV. For the CDR3, the DNA is TGTGCCAGCAGCTTAGGGCGGGTAATAACCTACGAGCAGTACGTC.

The chain is built from TRBV7-9 and TRBJ2-2; possibly TRBD2 for D (5 bases). The CDR3 extends over 13 amino acids. Germline V gene sequence: CDR1 SEHNR, CDR2 FQNEAQ (reference sequence). Trimming stripped 4 bases from V and 7 bases from J, with 10 bases between. In DNA form, the CDR3 reads TGTGCCAGCAGCTCAGAGGGCGTCGGGGAGCTGTTTTTT. Translating it yields CASSSEGVGELFF.

The chain joins TRBV7-8 to TRBJ2-7, with D tentatively TRBD1 or TRBD2 (5 bases each). The V gene lost 5 bases and the J gene lost 7 bases, with 18 bases spanning the gap. The CDR3 has 14 residues. The germline V gene has CDR1 SGHVS and CDR2 FQNEAQ. As DNA, the CDR3 is TGTGCCAGCAGCCAGGGTCCTAGCCTGGGAGAGCAGTACGTC. Encoded protein: CASSQGPSLGEQYV.

This clonotype has ten or more counts. V gene TRBV5-1 combines with J gene TRBJ2-7, with D perhaps given as TRBD1 or TRBD2 (6 bases each). CDR3 length equals 14 residues. Deletions cut 4 bases from V and 2 bases from J, with 13 bases between. CDR1 is SGHRS and CDR2 is YFSETQ in the germline V gene. The CDR3 region has the DNA TGCGCCAGCAGCGACCACAGGGAGGCCTACGAGCAGTACTTC. Amino acids: CASSDHREAYEQYF. Full variable domain (outside the CDR3, taken from reference TRBV5-1 and TRBJ2-7): KAGVTQTPRYLIKTRGQQVTLSCSPISGHRSVSWYQQTPGQGLQFLFEYFSETQRNKGNFPGRFSGRQFSNSRSEMNVSTLELGDSALYLCASSDHREAYEQYFGPGTRLTVT.

This clonotype was detected ten times or more. The V gene is TRBV20-1, the J gene TRBJ1-2, with 7 bases matching TRBD1. The length of the CDR3 is 12 residues. After removal of 3 bases from V and 3 bases from J, the junction contained 1 base not matched to a gene. Germline V gene sequence: CDR1 DFQATT, CDR2 SNEGSKA (reference sequence). The CDR3 sequence: CSARDRHYGYTF. In DNA, the CDR3 is TGCAGTGCTAGGGACAGGCACTATGGCTACACCTTC.

This clonotype has a handful of counts. This chain uses TRBV6-2 or TRBV6-3 with TRBJ2-5, with D unclear. Between the trimmed V and J ends, which lost 7 bases and 4 bases, there was a span of 16 bases. The CDR3 is made up of 14 amino acids. The germline gives CDR1 MNHEY, CDR2 SVGEGT. This CDR3 is CASTAEIIRETQYF. CDR3 nucleotide sequence: TGTGCCAGCACCGCCGAGATTATTCGAGAGACCCAGTACTTC.

This clonotype was found a few times. The chain links TRBV12-3 or TRBV12-4 to TRBJ2-2; TRBD2 agrees at 9 bases. The CDR3 is 16 amino acids. With 5 bases clipped from V and 7 bases from J, the junction kept 11 bases outside the gene matches. The CDR3 region is CASSASSSGSVGELFF. The CDR3 region has the DNA TGTGCCAGCAGTGCCTCGAGTAGCGGGAGTGTCGGGGAGCTGTTTTTT.

A few counts support this clonotype. The chain couples TRBV20-1 to TRBJ2-1; D perhaps matches TRBD2 (5 bases). Germline V gene data show CDR1 as DFQATT and CDR2 as SNEGSKA (reference sequence). This CDR3 region has 15 residues. The V end lost 0 bases, the J end lost 9 bases, and 18 bases lay between the germline ends. This CDR3 is CSARDRPFSDGEQFF. The CDR3 nucleotides are TGCAGTGCTAGAGATCGGCCCTTTAGCGACGGTGAGCAGTTCTTC.

There are many counts of this clonotype. The chain uses TRBV10-3 and TRBJ2-7; no clear D. Trimming stripped 5 bases from V and 0 bases from J, with 5 bases between. There are 12 residues in the CDR3. Germline CDR1 reads ENHRY; CDR2 reads SYGVKD. The CDR3 protein is CAISYDSYEQYV. DNA of the CDR3: TGTGCCATCAGTTACGACTCCTACGAGCAGTACGTC.

This clonotype was seen many times. The chain links TRBV20-1 to TRBJ1-1, with a weak D call TRBD1 (5 bases). The ends were cut back, 0 bases at V and 3 bases at J, with 11 bases in the middle. The CDR3 spans 14 residues. Germline V lookup: CDR1 DFQATT, CDR2 SNEGSKA (reference sequence). The CDR3 region has the DNA TGCAGTGCTAGAGATGTCAGGGTTTACACTGAAGCTTTCTTT. Protein product: CSARDVRVYTEAFF.

This clonotype was recorded at least ten times. The rearrangement uses TRBV5-6 and TRBJ2-7; no clear D. CDR1 is SGHDT, CDR2 YYEEEE, per germline. Trimming shortened V by 1 base and J by 3 bases, and 14 bases separated the two germline ends. The CDR3 loop spans 15 amino acids. Written as DNA, the CDR3 is TGTGCCAGCAGCTTGTTTGGGGTAGCCCACTACGAGCAGTACGTC. The encoded protein is CASSLFGVAHYEQYV.